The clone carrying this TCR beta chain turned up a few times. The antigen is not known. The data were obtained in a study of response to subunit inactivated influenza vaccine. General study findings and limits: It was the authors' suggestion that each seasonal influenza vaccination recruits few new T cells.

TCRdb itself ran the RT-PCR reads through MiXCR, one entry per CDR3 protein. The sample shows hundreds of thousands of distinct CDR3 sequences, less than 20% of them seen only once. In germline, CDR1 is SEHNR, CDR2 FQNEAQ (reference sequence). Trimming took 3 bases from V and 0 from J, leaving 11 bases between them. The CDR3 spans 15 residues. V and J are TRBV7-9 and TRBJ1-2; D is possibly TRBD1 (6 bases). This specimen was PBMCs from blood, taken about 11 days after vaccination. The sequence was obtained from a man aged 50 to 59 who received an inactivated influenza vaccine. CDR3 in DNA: TGTGCCAGCAGCTTTACACAGGGAGCTAACTATGGCTACACCTTC. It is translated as CASSFTQGANYGYTF.